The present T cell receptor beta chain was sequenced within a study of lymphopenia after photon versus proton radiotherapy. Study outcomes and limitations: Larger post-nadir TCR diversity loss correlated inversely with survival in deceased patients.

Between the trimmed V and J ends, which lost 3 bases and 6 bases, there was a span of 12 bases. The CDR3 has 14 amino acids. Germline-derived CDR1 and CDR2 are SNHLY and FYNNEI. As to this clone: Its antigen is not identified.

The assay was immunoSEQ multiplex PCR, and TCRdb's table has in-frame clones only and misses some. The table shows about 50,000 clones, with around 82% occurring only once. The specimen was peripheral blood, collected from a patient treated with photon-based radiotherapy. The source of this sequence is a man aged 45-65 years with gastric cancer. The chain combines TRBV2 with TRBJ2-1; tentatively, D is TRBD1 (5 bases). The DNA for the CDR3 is TGTGCCAGCAGTGACGGGCAGGGCGGCAATGAGCAGTTCTTC. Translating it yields CASSDGQGGNEQFF.